These 10 T cell receptor beta chains came from one sample sequenced in a study of shared clonotypes between healthy human individuals. The method was immunoSEQ multiplex PCR; TCRdb's version includes in-frame clones alone and lacks a portion of them. The sample gives over a million clones, around three quarters of which show up once; approximately 0.5% is in the top ten. The sequencing input was memory CD4+ T cells from PBMCs. Documented subset: CD45RA-negative fraction. The receptors were sampled from a man aged 18-30 years in good health. Some clones in this sample may be carry-over from other donors' samples.

The gene calls are TRBV5-1 and TRBJ2-7; perhaps TRBD1 as D (5 bases). The CDR3 is 12 residues long. The germline gives CDR1 SGHRS, CDR2 YFSETQ. V dropped 0 bases and J dropped 5 bases, with 6 bases sitting between them. The CDR3: CASSLVRDEQYF. CDR3 nucleotides: TGCGCCAGCAGCTTGGTCAGGGACGAGCAGTACTTC.

The J gene is TRBJ2-7, the V gene TRBV6-6, with TRBD1 matching 7 bases. After removal of 4 bases from V and 0 bases from J, the junction contained 3 bases not matched to a gene. CDR1 MNHNY and CDR2 SVGAGI come from the germline V gene (reference sequence). The CDR3 loop spans 14 amino acids. The CDR3 bases are TGTGCCAGCAGTTTACCAGGGGGCTCCTACGAGCAGTACTTC. This translates into CASSLPGGSYEQYF.

The chain joins TRBV5-4 to TRBJ2-7; tentative D call: TRBD1 (6 bases). CDR3 length: 13 residues. Trimming left V 3 bases short and J 5 bases short, with 12 bases between. CDR1 and CDR2 from the germline V gene are SGHNT and YYREEE (reference sequence). CDR3 residues: CASSYGQSNEQYF. CDR3 DNA: TGTGCCAGCAGCTATGGACAGAGTAACGAGCAGTACTTC.

The chain recombines TRBV4-3 with TRBJ2-3; TRBD1 agrees at 10 bases. The V gene end was trimmed by 0 bases and the J gene end by 0 bases; junction bases not matched to a gene: 6. The CDR3 runs to 18 residues. Germline values: CDR1 LGHNA, CDR2 YSLEER. CDR3 in DNA: TGCGCCAGCAGCCAAGAGCGGGACAGGGGATTAAGCACAGATACGCAGTATTTT. Its translation is CASSQERDRGLSTDTQYF.

The CDR3 DNA follows: TGTGCCAGCAGAAATCCAACCCCTCAGGGGCCCCAGGGAGATACGCAGTATTTT. Protein product: CASRNPTPQGPQGDTQYF. The chain couples TRBV6-4 to TRBJ2-3; perhaps TRBD1 as D (6 bases). The germline CDR1 and CDR2 sequences are MRHNA and SNTAGT. The CDR3 spans 18 residues. The V gene lost 6 bases and the J gene lost 5 bases, with 27 bases spanning the gap.

V gene TRBV7-6 combines with J gene TRBJ2-1; D may be TRBD1 (6 bases). The length of the CDR3 is 14 residues. V gave up 4 bases and J gave up 9 bases, with 16 bases separating them. Germline CDR1 reads SGHVS; CDR2 reads FNYEAQ. The CDR3 DNA reads as TGTGCCAGCAGCTCTAATCCCATAGGGGGTGAGCAGTTCTTC. Translated, it gives CASSSNPIGGEQFF.

This clone was detected a few times. V usage is TRBV30 and J usage is TRBJ1-4; the D is unclear. The CDR3 spans 14 residues. Looked up from germline, CDR1 is GTSNPN and CDR2 is SVGIG (reference sequence). V dropped 0 bases and J dropped 5 bases, with 10 bases sitting between them. CDR3 bases: TGTGCCTGGAGTGTTGGCCCGGGGAATGAAAAACTGTTTTTT. Its protein is CAWSVGPGNEKLFF. The whole variable domain, filled in from reference TRBV30 and TRBJ1-4, reads SQTIHQWPATLVQPVGSPLSLECTVEGTSNPNLYWYRQAAGRGLQLLFYSVGIGQISSEVPQNLSASRPQDRQFILSSKKLLLSDSGFYLCAWSVGPGNEKLFFGSGTQLSVL.

The chain employs TRBV5-6 and TRBJ1-5; D gene unclear. Germline V gives CDR1 SGHDT, CDR2 YYEEEE. The CDR3 sequence is 13 residues long. V was clipped by 5 bases and J by 1 base, with 7 bases between them. The CDR3 nucleotides are TGTGCCAGCAGTCAAGGAAGCAATCAGCCCCAGCATTTT. It encodes CASSQGSNQPQHF. The full variable domain, completed using reference TRBV5-6 and TRBJ1-5, is DAGVTQSPTHLIKTRGQQVTLRCSPKSGHDTVSWYQQALGQGPQFIFQYYEEEERQRGNFPDRFSGHQFPNYSSELNVNALLLGDSALYLCASSQGSNQPQHFGDGTRLSIL.

The CDR3 DNA reads TGTGCCAGCAGTCGGGGAATCGGGGAGCTGTTTTTT. It yields the protein CASSRGIGELFF. The chain has TRBV6-6 and TRBJ2-2; D is perhaps TRBD2 (5 bases). The germline CDR1 and CDR2 sequences are MNHNY and SVGAGI (reference sequence). Trimming took 5 bases from V and 7 from J, leaving 8 bases between them. This CDR3 contains 12 residues.

This clone was detected ten times or more. Other DNA sequences in this sample translate to the same CDR3. The rearrangement links TRBV4-1 to TRBJ1-2, with D perhaps TRBD1 (6 bases). The CDR3 contains 15 residues. The V gene lost 1 base and the J gene lost 8 bases, with 17 bases spanning the gap. Germline V gives CDR1 MGHRA, CDR2 YSYEKL. CDR3 sequence: CASSQVGGGAGGYTF. The CDR3 nucleotides are TGCGCCAGCAGCCAAGTAGGGGGGGGAGCGGGAGGCTACACCTTC.